This T cell receptor (beta chain) stems from a study of CD8+ T cells in alopecia areata. Study-wide points: Mouse data revealed clearer TCR sharing than patient data did, a gap possibly tied to HLA.

Extracted RNA was reverse transcribed into cDNA, the sequencing template. Some clones are missing from TCRdb's copy, which holds only in-frame ones; the method was immunoSEQ multiplex PCR. Here the sample spans approximately 140,000 clones, 47% being singletons. Per germline, CDR1 SGHNT and CDR2 YYREEE (reference sequence). CDR3 size: 14 residues. Trimming removed 1 base from V and 3 bases from J, with 11 bases in between. Notes on this clone: The antigen is undetermined.

Researchers picked out CD4+ and CD8+ T cells from PBMCs by sorting. The sequenced sample consisted of CD4+ T cells sorted from blood. The clonotype originates from a human donor with alopecia areata. This chain uses TRBV5-4 with TRBJ2-7; D possibly corresponds to TRBD2 (5 bases). Here the CDR3 reads CASSLSRVNYEQYF. In DNA, the CDR3 is TGTGCCAGCAGCTTGTCGAGGGTTAACTACGAGCAGTACTTC.